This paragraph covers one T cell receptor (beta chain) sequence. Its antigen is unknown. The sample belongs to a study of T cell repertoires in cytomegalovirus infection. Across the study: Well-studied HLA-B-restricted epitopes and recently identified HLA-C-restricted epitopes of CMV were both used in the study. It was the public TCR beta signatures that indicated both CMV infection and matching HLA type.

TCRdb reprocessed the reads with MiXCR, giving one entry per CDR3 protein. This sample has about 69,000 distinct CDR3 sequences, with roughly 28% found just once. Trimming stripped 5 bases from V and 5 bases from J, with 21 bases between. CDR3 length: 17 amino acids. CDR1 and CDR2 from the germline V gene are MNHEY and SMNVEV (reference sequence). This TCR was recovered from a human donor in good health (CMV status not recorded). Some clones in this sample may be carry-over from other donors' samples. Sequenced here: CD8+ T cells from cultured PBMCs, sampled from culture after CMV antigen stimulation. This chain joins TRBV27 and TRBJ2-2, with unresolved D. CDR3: CASSPLQGMGKTGELFF. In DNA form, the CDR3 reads TGTGCCAGCAGTCCCCTTCAAGGGATGGGGAAAACCGGGGAGCTGTTTTTT.